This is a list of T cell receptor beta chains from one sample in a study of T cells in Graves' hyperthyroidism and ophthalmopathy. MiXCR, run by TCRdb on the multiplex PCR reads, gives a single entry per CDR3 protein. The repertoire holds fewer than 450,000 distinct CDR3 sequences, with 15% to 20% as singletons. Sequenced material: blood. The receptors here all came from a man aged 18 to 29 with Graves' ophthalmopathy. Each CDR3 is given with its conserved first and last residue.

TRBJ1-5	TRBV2	CASRAGRGAQPQHF
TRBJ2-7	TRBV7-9	CASSLVVSPYEQYF
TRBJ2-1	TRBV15	CATSRDSLAGGRNEQFF
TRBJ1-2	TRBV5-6	CASSLRDTDTF
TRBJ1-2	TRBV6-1	CASINRGFTRGYTF
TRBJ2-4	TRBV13	CVSSSGTSGLHKNIQYF
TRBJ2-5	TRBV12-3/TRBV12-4	CASTQLGPQYF
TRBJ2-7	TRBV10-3	CAISETGQGYEQYF
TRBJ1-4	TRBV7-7	CASSLSSGEKLFF
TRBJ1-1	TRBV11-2	CASSSPGPPKGAFF
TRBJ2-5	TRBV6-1	CASFSSGQETQYF
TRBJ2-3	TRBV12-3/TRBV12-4	CASSSWRTRTDTQYF
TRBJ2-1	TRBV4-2	CASCFSGGGNEQFF
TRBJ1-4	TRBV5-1	CASSLGGTGNEKLFF
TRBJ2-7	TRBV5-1	CASSLGDLAYEQYF
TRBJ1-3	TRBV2	CASSETGHGAPGNTIYF
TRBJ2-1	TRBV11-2	CASSLRGLAGDNEQFF
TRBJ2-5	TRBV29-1	CSSFRGGQETQYF
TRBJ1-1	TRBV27	CASSLGHGLEAFF
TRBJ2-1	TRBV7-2	CASSLLGGASYNEQFF
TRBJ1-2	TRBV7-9	CASSLGLMEGYTF
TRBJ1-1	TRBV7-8	CASSFAGQGGTEAFF
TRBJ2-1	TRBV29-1	CSESTGSSYNEQFF
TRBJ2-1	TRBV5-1	CASSLEASYNEQFF
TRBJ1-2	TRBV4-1	CASSQEAGRGYTF
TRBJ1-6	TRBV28	CASRGQGDFNSPLHF